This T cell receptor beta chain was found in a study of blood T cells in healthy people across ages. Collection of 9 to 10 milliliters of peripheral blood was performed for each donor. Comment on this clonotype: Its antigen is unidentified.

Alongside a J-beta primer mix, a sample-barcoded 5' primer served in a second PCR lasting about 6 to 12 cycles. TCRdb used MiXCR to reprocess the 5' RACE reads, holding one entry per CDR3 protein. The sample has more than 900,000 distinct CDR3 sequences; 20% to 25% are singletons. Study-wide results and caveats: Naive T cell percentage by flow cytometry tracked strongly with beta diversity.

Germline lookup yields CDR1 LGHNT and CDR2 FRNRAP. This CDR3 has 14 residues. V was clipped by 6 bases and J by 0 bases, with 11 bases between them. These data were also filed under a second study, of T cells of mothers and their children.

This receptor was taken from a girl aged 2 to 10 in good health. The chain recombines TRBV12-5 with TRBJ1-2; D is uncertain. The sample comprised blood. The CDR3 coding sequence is TGTGCTAGTGGCTCACCGGGCACTAACTATGGCTACACCTTC. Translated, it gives CASGSPGTNYGYTF.